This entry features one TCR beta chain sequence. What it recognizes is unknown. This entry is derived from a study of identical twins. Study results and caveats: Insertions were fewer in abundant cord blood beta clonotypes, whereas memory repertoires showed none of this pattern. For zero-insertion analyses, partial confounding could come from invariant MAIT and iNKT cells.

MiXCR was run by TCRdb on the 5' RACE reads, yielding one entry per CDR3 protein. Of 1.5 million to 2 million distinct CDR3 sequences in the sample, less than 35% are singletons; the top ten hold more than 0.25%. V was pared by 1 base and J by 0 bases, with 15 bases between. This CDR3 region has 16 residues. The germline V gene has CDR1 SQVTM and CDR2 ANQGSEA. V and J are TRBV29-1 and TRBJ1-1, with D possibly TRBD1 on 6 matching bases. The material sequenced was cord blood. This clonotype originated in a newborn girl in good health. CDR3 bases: TGCAGCGTTGAAGCGAGGGGGGATCTGATGAACACTGAAGCTTTCTTT. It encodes CSVEARGDLMNTEAFF.